This T cell receptor (beta chain) is drawn from a study of OX40 agonist ivuxolimab in advanced cancers. Background for the entire study: The costimulatory receptor OX40 (CD134) was targeted by ivuxolimab, a fully human IgG2 agonistic monoclonal antibody. A male proportion of around 80% and a mean age of approximately 58 years, ranging from 23 to 79, were recorded for the dose-escalation cohort. Intravenous ivuxolimab was administered to patients every 2 weeks at six dose levels: 0.01, 0.1, 0.3, 1.5, 3 and 10 mg/kg. Among the approximately 54 dose-escalation patients, roughly 20 had hepatocellular carcinoma, 15 or so melanoma, 9 renal cell carcinoma and 9 head and neck cancer. Partial responses occurred in three dose-escalation patients: two with cutaneous melanoma and one with hepatocellular carcinoma. Patients were allowed to have had prior anti-PD-1, anti-PD-L1 or anti-CTLA-4 therapy, and 40% of the dose-escalation patients had been treated with checkpoint inhibitors. The paper describes the monotherapy dose-escalation part (N of about 52 patients) of the phase I trial of ivuxolimab. The purpose of peripheral TCRbeta sequencing was to test whether ivuxolimab changed TCR sequence diversity and led to clonal T-cell expansion. General conclusions and limits of the study: Low levels of normalized T-cell clonal expansion were also shown by some nonresponding patients. In the 0.1-3.0 mg/kg groups, partial responders were among the patients with the lowest normalized peripheral clonal expansion, particularly in CD8+ T cells. On average, CD8+ T cells showed more expanded clones than CD4+ T cells after ivuxolimab. Clonal expansion of both CD4+ and CD8+ blood T cells was observed from baseline to week 6 at doses 0.1 to 3.0 mg/kg. Which antigens the clonally expanded peripheral T cells were specific for was not determined.

CDR1 is given as LGHNA and CDR2 as YNFKEQ, both from the germline V gene. V sheds 0 bases and J sheds 10 bases, leaving 7 bases between their ends. The CDR3 starts with the cysteine, ends with the phenylalanine, and has 12 residues. Of all the DNA, just the CDR3 is kept, 36 bases in frame from base 1. Genomic DNA was isolated from the sorted cells so that the TCRbeta CDR3 region could be sequenced. TCRbeta CDR3 regions were sequenced using the immunoSEQ Assay. The clones in this table, taken by TCRdb from immuneACCESS, are in-frame only. Not every clone is retained; where verified, under half of the shortfall comes from an unresolved V gene, and the cause of the rest is unknown. The sample table lists some 83,000 clones, roughly 93% of them with a count of one. Roughly 6.4% of the sample comes from the top ten. About this clone itself: There is no known antigen for this receptor. The record has no base qualities; no much larger clone is one base away.

The trial excluded patients who had a history of autoimmune disease or who were on systemic immunosuppression. Peripheral blood for TCR sequencing was drawn from every dose cohort at baseline, at cycle 4 day 1 and at cycle 7 day 1. The samples were taken from a phase I, first-in-human, multicenter, open-label dose-escalation trial of ivuxolimab. The trial enrolled adults with locally advanced or metastatic head and neck squamous cell, hepatocellular, melanoma or renal cell carcinoma. CD4+ and CD8+ T cells were sorted separately from peripheral blood before TCR sequencing. The chain was built from TRBV4-2 and TRBJ2-1, with no confident D gene call. This TCR was recovered from an adult with an advanced solid tumor such as melanoma, head and neck, liver or kidney cancer. Source: CD4+ or CD8+ T cells sorted from blood, taken in a trial of the OX40 agonist ivuxolimab. The DNA is as follows: TGTGCCAGCAGCCAAGAGGAGAGGGAGCAGTTCTTC. It is translated as CASSQEEREQFF.